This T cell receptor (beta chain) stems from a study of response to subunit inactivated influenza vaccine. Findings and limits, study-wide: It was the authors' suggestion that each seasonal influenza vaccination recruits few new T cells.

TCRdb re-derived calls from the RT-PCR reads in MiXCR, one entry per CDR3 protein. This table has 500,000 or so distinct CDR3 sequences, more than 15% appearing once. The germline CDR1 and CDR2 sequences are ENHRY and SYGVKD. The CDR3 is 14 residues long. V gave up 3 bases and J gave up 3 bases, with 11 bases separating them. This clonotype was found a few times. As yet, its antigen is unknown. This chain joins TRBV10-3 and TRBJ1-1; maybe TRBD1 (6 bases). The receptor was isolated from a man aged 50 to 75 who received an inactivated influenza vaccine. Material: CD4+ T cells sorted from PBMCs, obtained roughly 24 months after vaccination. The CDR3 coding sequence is TGTGCCATCAGTGATGGGGGGGCGGACACTGAAGCTTTCTTT. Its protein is CAISDGGADTEAFF.